This T cell receptor beta chain was documented in a study of control samples from healthy donors and cancer patients. Produced via immunoSEQ multiplex PCR; TCRdb's table is partial and in-frame only. The sample has about 120,000 clones, about 90% seen once. The CDR3 covers 18 residues. The trim removed 0 bases at V and 1 base at J, leaving 6 bases unmatched. CDR1 is SGDLS, CDR2 YYNGEE, per germline. This clonotype originated in a man aged 45-65 years in good health. Input material: blood. This chain connects TRBV9 to TRBJ2-4, with 11 bases fitting TRBD2. The CDR3 DNA follows: TGTGCCAGCAGCGTAGGACTAGCGGGGCCGGGGGCCAAAAACATTCAGTACTTC. Amino acids: CASSVGLAGPGAKNIQYF.